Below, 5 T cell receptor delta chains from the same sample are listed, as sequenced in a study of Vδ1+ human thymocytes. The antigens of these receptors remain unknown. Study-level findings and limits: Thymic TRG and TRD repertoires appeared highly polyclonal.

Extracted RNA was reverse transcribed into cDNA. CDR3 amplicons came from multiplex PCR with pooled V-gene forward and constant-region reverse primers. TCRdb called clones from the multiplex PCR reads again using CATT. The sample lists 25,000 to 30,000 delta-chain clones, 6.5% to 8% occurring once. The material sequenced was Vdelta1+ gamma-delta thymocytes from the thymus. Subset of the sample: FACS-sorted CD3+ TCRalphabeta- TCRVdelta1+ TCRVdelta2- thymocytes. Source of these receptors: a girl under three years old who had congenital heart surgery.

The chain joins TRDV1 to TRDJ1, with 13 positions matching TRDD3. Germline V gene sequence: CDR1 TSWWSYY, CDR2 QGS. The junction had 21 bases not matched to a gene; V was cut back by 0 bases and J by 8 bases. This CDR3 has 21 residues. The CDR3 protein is CALGELAQTITGGYAWRKLIF. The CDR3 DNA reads TGTGCTCTTGGGGAACTAGCCCAAACCATTACTGGGGGATACGCCTGGAGGAAACTCATCTTT.

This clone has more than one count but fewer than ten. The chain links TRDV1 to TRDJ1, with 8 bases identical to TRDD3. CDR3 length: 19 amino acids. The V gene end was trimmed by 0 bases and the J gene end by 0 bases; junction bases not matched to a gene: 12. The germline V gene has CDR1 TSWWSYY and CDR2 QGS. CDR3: CALGELTGVLGVYTDKLIF. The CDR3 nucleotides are TGTGCTCTTGGGGAACTAACGGGGGTACTGGGGGTATACACCGATAAACTCATCTTT.

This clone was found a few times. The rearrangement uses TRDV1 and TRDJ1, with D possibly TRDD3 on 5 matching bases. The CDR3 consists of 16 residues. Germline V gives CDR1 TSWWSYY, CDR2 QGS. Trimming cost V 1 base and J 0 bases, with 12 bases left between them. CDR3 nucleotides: TGTGCTCTTGGGGAACCGGGGACTTGGTACACCGATAAACTCATCTTT. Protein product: CALGEPGTWYTDKLIF.

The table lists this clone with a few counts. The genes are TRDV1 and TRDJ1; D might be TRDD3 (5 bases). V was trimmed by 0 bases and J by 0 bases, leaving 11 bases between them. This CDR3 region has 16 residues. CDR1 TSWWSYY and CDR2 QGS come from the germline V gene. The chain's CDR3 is CALGELDSGYTDKLIF. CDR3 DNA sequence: TGTGCTCTTGGGGAACTAGATTCGGGATACACCGATAAACTCATCTTT.

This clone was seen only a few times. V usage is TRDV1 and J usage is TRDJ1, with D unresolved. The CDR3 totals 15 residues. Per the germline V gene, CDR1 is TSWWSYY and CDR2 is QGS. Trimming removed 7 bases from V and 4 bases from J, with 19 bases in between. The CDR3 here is CALEVFAVGHDKLIF. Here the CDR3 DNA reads TGTGCTCTTGAGGTTTTTGCTGTGGGACACGATAAACTCATCTTT.